The clone carrying this TCR beta chain was seen at least ten times. The data originate from a study of tumor-infiltrating lymphocytes in oesophageal squamous cell carcinoma. TCRdb re-derived calls from the PCR reads in MiXCR, one entry per CDR3 protein. The table has about 21,000 distinct CDR3 sequences, more than 30% seen once; the top ten hold around 10%. CDR1 MDHEN and CDR2 SYDVKM come from the germline V gene. This CDR3 is built from 13 residues. The V gene end was trimmed by 6 bases and the J gene end by 2 bases; junction bases not matched to a gene: 4. The receptor's source is a male donor with esophageal squamous cell carcinoma. The sequenced material came from esophageal tumor tissue. The V gene is TRBV28, the J gene TRBJ2-7; 7 nucleotides align to TRBD1. CDR3 protein: CASSYRGTYEQYF. As DNA, the CDR3 is TGTGCCAGCAGCTACAGGGGTACCTACGAGCAGTACTTC.